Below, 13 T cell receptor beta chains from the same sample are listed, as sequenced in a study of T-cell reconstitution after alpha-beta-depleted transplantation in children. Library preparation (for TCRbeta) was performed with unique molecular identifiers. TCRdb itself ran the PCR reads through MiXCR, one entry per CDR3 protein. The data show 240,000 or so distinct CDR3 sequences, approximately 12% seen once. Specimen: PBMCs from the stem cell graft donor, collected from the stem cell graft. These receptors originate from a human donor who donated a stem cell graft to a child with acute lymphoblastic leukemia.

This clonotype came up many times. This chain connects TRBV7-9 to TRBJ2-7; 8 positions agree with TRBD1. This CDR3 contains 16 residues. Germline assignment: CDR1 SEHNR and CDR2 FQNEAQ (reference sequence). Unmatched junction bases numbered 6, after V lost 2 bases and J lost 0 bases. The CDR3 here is CASSLNTGTGSYEQYF. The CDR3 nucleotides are TGTGCCAGCAGCTTAAATACCGGGACAGGCTCCTACGAGCAGTACTTC.

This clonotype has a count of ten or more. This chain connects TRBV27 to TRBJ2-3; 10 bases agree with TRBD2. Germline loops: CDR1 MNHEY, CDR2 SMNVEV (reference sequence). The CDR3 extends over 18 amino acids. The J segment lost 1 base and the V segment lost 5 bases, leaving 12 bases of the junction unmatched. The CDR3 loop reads CASSPYSGGTRGTDTQYF. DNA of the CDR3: TGTGCCAGCAGTCCCTATAGCGGGGGGACCCGGGGCACAGATACGCAGTATTTT.

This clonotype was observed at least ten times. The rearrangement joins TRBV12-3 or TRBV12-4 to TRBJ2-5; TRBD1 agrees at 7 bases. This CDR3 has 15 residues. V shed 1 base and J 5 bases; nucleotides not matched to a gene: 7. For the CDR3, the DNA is TGTGCCAGCAGTTTAGAACGACAGGGCGTGGAGACCCAGTACTTC. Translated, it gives CASSLERQGVETQYF.

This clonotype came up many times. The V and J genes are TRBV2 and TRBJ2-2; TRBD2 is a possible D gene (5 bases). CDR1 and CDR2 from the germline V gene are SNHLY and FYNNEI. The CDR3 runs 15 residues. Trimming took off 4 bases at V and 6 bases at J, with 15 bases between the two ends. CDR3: CASSAGEIQPGELFF. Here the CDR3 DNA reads TGTGCCAGCAGTGCTGGGGAGATCCAACCCGGGGAGCTGTTTTTT.

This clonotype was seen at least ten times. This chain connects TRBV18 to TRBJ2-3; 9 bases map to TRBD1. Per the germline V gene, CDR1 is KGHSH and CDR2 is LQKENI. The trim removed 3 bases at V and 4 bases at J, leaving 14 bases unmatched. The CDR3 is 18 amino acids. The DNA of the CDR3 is TGTGCCAGCTCACCTGTAACCGGGACAGGGATTGTGGCAGATACGCAGTATTTT. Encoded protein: CASSPVTGTGIVADTQYF. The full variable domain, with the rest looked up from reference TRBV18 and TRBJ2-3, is NAGVMQNPRHLVRRRGQEARLRCSPMKGHSHVYWYRQLPEEGLKFMVYLQKENIIDESGMPKERFSAEFPKEGPSILRIQQVVRGDSAAYFCASSPVTGTGIVADTQYFGPGTRLTVL.

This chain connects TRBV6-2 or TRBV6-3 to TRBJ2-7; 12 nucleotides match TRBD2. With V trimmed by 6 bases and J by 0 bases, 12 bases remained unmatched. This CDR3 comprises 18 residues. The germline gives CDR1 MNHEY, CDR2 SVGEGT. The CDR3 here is CASSSGTSGSPSSYEQYF. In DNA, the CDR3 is TGTGCCAGCAGCTCGGGGACTAGCGGGTCTCCGAGCTCCTACGAGCAGTACTTC.

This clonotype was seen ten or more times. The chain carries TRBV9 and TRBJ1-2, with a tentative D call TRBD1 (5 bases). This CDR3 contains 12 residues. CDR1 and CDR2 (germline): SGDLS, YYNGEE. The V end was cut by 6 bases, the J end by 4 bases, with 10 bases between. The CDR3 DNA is TGTGCCAGCACCCCCGGGGGCTATGGCTACACCTTC. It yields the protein CASTPGGYGYTF.

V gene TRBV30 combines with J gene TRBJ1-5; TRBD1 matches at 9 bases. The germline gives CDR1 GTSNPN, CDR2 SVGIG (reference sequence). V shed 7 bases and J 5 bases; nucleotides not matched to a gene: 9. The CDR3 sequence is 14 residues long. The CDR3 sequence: CASSQGARDQPQHF. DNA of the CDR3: TGTGCCTCCTCACAGGGGGCGCGGGATCAGCCCCAGCATTTT.

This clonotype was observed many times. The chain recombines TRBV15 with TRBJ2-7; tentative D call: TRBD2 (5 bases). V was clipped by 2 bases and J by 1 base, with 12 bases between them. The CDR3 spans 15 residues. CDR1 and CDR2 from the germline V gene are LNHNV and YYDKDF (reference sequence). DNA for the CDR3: TGTGCCACCAGCAGACGTTACCGGGGTTCCTACGAGCAGTACTTC. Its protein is CATSRRYRGSYEQYF.

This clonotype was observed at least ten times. CDR3 protein: CASSAGLRPQWTGGSYEQYF. The CDR3, as DNA: TGCGCCAGCAGCGCGGGCCTTAGACCCCAATGGACAGGGGGTTCCTACGAGCAGTACTTC. The chain recombines TRBV5-1 with TRBJ2-7; 10 nucleotides match TRBD1. Germline loops: CDR1 SGHRS, CDR2 YFSETQ. The CDR3 contains 20 residues. V dropped 4 bases and J dropped 1; count of bases not matched to a gene: 20.

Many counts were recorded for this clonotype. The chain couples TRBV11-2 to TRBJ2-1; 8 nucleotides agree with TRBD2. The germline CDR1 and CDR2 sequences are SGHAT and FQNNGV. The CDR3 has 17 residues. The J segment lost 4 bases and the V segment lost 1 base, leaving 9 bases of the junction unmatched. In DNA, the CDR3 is TGTGCCAGCAGCTTAGTAGTGTCGGTAGCGGGGTACAATGAGCAGTTCTTC. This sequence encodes CASSLVVSVAGYNEQFF.

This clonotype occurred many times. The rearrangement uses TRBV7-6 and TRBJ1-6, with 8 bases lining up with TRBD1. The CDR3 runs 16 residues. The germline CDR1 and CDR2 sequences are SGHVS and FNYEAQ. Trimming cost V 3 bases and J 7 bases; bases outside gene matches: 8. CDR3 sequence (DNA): TGTGCCAGCAGCTTCTCATTTGACAGGGGAAATTCACCCCTCCACTTT. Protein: CASSFSFDRGNSPLHF.

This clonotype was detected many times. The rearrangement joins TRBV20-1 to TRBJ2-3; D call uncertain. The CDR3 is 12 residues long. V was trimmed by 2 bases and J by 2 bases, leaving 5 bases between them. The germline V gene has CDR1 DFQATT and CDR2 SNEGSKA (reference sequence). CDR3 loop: CSARRNTDTQYF. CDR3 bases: TGCAGTGCTAGACGAAACACAGATACGCAGTATTTT.